The 6 T cell receptor beta chains below were found in one sample sequenced in a study of shared clonotypes between healthy human individuals. Using immunoSEQ multiplex PCR, the repertoire was profiled, and TCRdb retains in-frame clones only, with some absent. The table shows some 1.4 million clones, with over 95% occurring only once. The material sequenced was naive CD4+ T cells sorted from blood. The subset denotes: CD45RA+ positively selected. These receptors were taken from a man aged 25-45 years in good health.

V and J are TRBV14 and TRBJ2-6; unclear D gene. Germline CDR1 reads SGHDN; CDR2 reads FVKESK. V dropped 4 bases and J dropped 0 bases, with 13 bases sitting between them. CDR3 length equals 17 residues. The CDR3 DNA is TGTGCCAGCAGCCCCCTGCCGGGTAGCTCTGGGGCCAACGTCCTGACTTTC. This translates into CASSPLPGSSGANVLTF.

This clone was seen only once. This chain uses TRBV5-6 with TRBJ2-5, with TRBD2 matching 11 bases. J was trimmed by 7 bases and V by 4 bases; bases with no gene match: 21. The germline V gene has CDR1 SGHDT and CDR2 YYEEEE. This CDR3 has 19 residues. The CDR3 coding sequence is TGTGCCAGCAGCCGCCTGACCATTACTAGCGGGAGAGTCGAGAGGACCCAGTACTTC. Protein: CASSRLTITSGRVERTQYF.

The chain recombines TRBV4-3 with TRBJ1-3; D not resolved. The CDR3 is 13 residues long. CDR1 and CDR2 from the germline V gene are LGHNA and YSLEER. Trimming stripped 4 bases from V and 3 bases from J, with 7 bases between. The CDR3 coding sequence is TGCGCCAGCAGCCGGCAAAATGGAAACACCATATATTTT. This gives the protein CASSRQNGNTIYF.

This sequence joins TRBV9 and TRBJ2-1; 8 nucleotides match TRBD2. The CDR3 extends over 16 amino acids. V lost 2 bases and J lost 8; bases outside the gene matches: 12. CDR1 and CDR2 (germline): SGDLS, YYNGEE. CDR3 nucleotide sequence: TGTGCCAGCAGCGTCTGGCGCCTGGCGGGGGGCGATGAGCAGTTCTTC. It encodes CASSVWRLAGGDEQFF.

This chain joins TRBV18 and TRBJ2-3; 7 nucleotides line up with TRBD2. This CDR3 is built from 16 residues. Looked up from germline, CDR1 is KGHSH and CDR2 is LQKENI. Trimming cost V 2 bases and J 1 base; bases outside gene matches: 6. CDR3 coding DNA: TGTGCCAGCTCACCAAAGGAGGGAGGGGGCACAGATACGCAGTATTTT. Amino acids: CASSPKEGGGTDTQYF.

On this clone: This sample includes further DNA sequences coding for the same CDR3. This chain uses TRBV6-5 with TRBJ1-1, with D uncertain. CDR1 MNHEY and CDR2 SVGAGI come from the germline V gene. The CDR3 consists of 13 residues. Trimming cost V 3 bases and J 1 base, with 6 bases left between them. The CDR3 DNA is TGTGCCAGCAGTTATCGTGGGAACACTGAAGCTTTCTTT. Translated, it gives CASSYRGNTEAFF.